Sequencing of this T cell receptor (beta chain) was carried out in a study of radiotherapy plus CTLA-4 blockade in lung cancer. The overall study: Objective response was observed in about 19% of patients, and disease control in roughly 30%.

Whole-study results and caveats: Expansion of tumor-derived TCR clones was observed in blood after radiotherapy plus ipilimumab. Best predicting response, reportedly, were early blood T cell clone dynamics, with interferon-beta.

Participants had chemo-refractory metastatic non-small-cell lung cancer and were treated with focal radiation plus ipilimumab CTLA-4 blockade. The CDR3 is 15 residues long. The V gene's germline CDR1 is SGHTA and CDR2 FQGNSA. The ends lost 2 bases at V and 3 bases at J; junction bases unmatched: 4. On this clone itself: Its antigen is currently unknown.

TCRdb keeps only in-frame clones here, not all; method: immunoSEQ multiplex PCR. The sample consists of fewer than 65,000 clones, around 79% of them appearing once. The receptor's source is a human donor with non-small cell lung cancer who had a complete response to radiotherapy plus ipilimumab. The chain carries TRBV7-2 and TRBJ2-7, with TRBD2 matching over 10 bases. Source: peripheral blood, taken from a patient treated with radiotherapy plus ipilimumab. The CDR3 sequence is CASSLSAGGSYEQYF. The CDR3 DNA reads TGTGCCAGCAGCTTATCAGCGGGGGGGAGCTACGAGCAGTACTTC.